This passage covers 30 T cell receptor beta chains from one sample sequenced in a study of regulatory T cells in long-lasting Graves disease. The time point is: newly diagnosed GD, antithyroid drugs for less than 3 months. The authors made the TCR library using RNA they extracted from PBMCs. According to the study, TCR beta libraries were built with iRepertoire HTBI primers and CDR3-region Arm-PCR. Each CDR3 protein gets one entry after TCRdb re-called the multiplex PCR reads with MiXCR. The table lists 500,000 or so distinct CDR3 sequences, 11% to 15% of them singletons. These data also formed part of another study, on T cells in Graves' hyperthyroidism and ophthalmopathy.

The material was peripheral blood mononuclear cells (PBMCs), obtained at new diagnosis, from a patient treated with antithyroid drugs. The receptors derive from a woman between 50 and 59 years old with Graves disease.

This clonotype was detected a few times. The chain carries TRBV10-3 and TRBJ2-3; 10 nucleotides match TRBD1. This CDR3 is 16 amino acids long. Per the germline V gene, CDR1 is ENHRY and CDR2 is SYGVKD. V shed 5 bases, J shed 5 bases, and the junction held 10 bases outside the gene matches. As DNA, the CDR3 is TGTGCCATCAGTCCTCGAGGGACAGGGGTCGGAGATACGCAGTATTTT. It encodes CAISPRGTGVGDTQYF.

This chain links TRBV4-1 with TRBJ2-7; 13 nucleotides match TRBD2. This CDR3 has 17 amino acids. Losses at the gene ends were 2 bases for V and 0 bases for J; bases not matched to a gene: 4. The germline gives CDR1 MGHRA, CDR2 YSYEKL. The CDR3 nucleotides are TGCGCCAGCAGCCAACCGACTAGCGGGAGGCGCTCCTACGAGCAGTACTTC. It codes for CASSQPTSGRRSYEQYF.

This clonotype was seen at least ten times. V usage is TRBV2 and J usage is TRBJ1-1, with 7 bases fitting TRBD1. The V gene's germline CDR1 is SNHLY and CDR2 FYNNEI. Germline trimming cut 6 bases from V and 6 bases from J; bases unmatched to any gene: 13. The CDR3 contains 15 residues. This CDR3 is CASSAERRGQAEAFF. Here the CDR3 DNA reads TGTGCCAGCAGCGCCGAACGCCGTGGACAGGCTGAAGCTTTCTTT.

This clonotype was observed many times. The chain recombines TRBV3-1 with TRBJ2-4, with D possibly matching TRBD2 (6 bases). The germline gives CDR1 LGHDT, CDR2 YNNKEL (reference sequence). The CDR3 is 17 residues long. V lost 3 bases and J lost 1, with 16 bases in between. CDR3 amino acids: CASSHSGALEAKNIQYF. The CDR3 DNA sequence: TGTGCCAGCAGCCATAGCGGAGCCCTTGAGGCCAAAAACATTCAGTACTTC.

This clonotype was seen repeatedly, ten times or more. J is TRBJ2-7 and V is TRBV11-2, with D perhaps matching TRBD2 (7 bases). Germline V gives CDR1 SGHAT, CDR2 FQNNGV. There are 16 residues in the CDR3. With 4 bases removed from V and 2 bases from J, the gap between germline ends came to 18 bases. The CDR3, as DNA: TGTGCCAGCAGCTCCGGGGGGAGGACAGAACCCTACGAGCAGTACTTC. The encoded protein is CASSSGGRTEPYEQYF.

This clonotype was seen more than once but under ten times. The chain recombines TRBV11-2 with TRBJ2-1; 8 bases are a match to TRBD1. Germline V gene data show CDR1 as SGHAT and CDR2 as FQNNGV. The CDR3 contains 14 residues. Losses at the gene ends were 3 bases for V and 8 bases for J; bases not matched to a gene: 6. CDR3 amino acids: CASSFGTGAYEQFF. For the CDR3, the DNA is TGTGCCAGCAGCTTCGGGACAGGAGCGTATGAGCAGTTCTTC.

The genes are TRBV29-1 and TRBJ2-3; the D is unclear. Germline-derived CDR1 and CDR2 are SQVTM and ANQGSEA. The V end lost 3 bases, the J end lost 1 base, and 11 bases lay between the germline ends. The CDR3 consists of 14 residues. For the CDR3, the DNA is TGCAGCGTTGAGTCGGCGTTGGGCACAGATACGCAGTATTTT. Its translation is CSVESALGTDTQYF.

J is TRBJ1-6 and V is TRBV6-2 or TRBV6-3; D unresolved. V lost 2 bases and J 7 bases, leaving 12 bases between the germline ends. The germline CDR1 and CDR2 sequences are MNHEY and SVGEGT. CDR3 size: 15 residues. The CDR3 nucleotides read TGTGCCAGCAGTTACAGAAAAGCCGGAAATTCACCCCTCCACTTT. This sequence encodes CASSYRKAGNSPLHF.

V gene TRBV4-2 combines with J gene TRBJ2-6, with 8 bases that match TRBD1. Trimming removed 0 bases from V and 4 bases from J; junction bases left unmatched: 11. The CDR3 runs to 19 residues. CDR1 is LGHNA and CDR2 is YNFKEQ in the germline V gene. CDR3 amino acids: CASSQEADRAFSGANVLTF. The CDR3 DNA follows: TGTGCCAGCAGCCAAGAGGCGGACAGGGCCTTTTCGGGGGCCAACGTCCTGACTTTC.

This clonotype was counted only a few times. The CDR3 sequence: CASSPQQHTGELFF. In DNA form, the CDR3 reads TGCGCCAGCAGCCCCCAACAGCACACCGGGGAGCTGTTTTTT. V usage is TRBV5-1 and J usage is TRBJ2-2, with D hard to call. CDR3 length: 14 amino acids. Trimming pared 4 bases from V and 3 bases from J, leaving 10 bases between. Germline values: CDR1 SGHRS, CDR2 YFSETQ.

This clonotype was found a few times. The V and J genes are TRBV5-4 and TRBJ2-1; 7 bases fit TRBD2. CDR1 and CDR2 from the germline V gene are SGHNT and YYREEE (reference sequence). CDR3 length equals 17 residues. The J segment lost 1 base and the V segment lost 2 bases, leaving 9 bases of the junction unmatched. For the CDR3, the DNA is TGTGCCAGCAGCTTAGTAGCGGGCGCAAGATCCTACAATGAGCAGTTCTTC. Protein: CASSLVAGARSYNEQFF.

The table lists this clonotype with many counts. The chain combines TRBV5-1 with TRBJ2-1; 8 bases match TRBD2. This CDR3 region has 15 residues. Germline V gives CDR1 SGHRS, CDR2 YFSETQ. V shed 0 bases, J shed 5 bases, and the junction held 4 bases outside the gene matches. CDR3 in DNA: TGCGCCAGCAGCTTGGACCCTAGCGGGCACAATGAGCAGTTCTTC. Translating gives CASSLDPSGHNEQFF.

This clonotype was counted ten times or more. The rearrangement uses TRBV30 and TRBJ2-1, with 7 nucleotides matching TRBD1. CDR1 is GTSNPN and CDR2 is SVGIG in the germline V gene (reference sequence). The CDR3 is 16 residues long. Unmatched junction bases numbered 11, after V lost 5 bases and J lost 1 base. The CDR3 loop is CAWGAQTGRSYNEQFF. CDR3 nucleotides: TGTGCCTGGGGAGCGCAGACAGGGCGTTCCTACAATGAGCAGTTCTTC.

This clonotype has ten or more counts. The V gene is TRBV30, the J gene TRBJ1-5, with a weak D call TRBD1 (5 bases). This CDR3 region has 14 residues. With 5 bases removed from V and 3 bases from J, the gap between germline ends came to 14 bases. CDR1 and CDR2 (germline): GTSNPN, SVGIG (reference sequence). CDR3 DNA sequence: TGTGCCTGGGCTCACCGGGGGAACAATCAGCCCCAGCATTTT. Its protein product is CAWAHRGNNQPQHF.

The genes are TRBV5-1 and TRBJ2-2; 9 bases are shared with TRBD2. This CDR3 is built from 15 residues. Germline V CDR1 and CDR2: SGHRS, YFSETQ. J lost 1 base, V lost 5 bases, and 3 bases had no gene match. CDR3 bases: TGCGCCAGCAGAGGTAGCGGGAGGAACACCGGGGAGCTGTTTTTT. Residues: CASRGSGRNTGELFF.

This clonotype was counted only a few times. This rearrangement joins TRBV6-2 or TRBV6-3 to TRBJ2-5; D may be TRBD2 (5 bases). Trimming removed 4 bases from V and 5 bases from J, with 17 bases in between. Germline assignment: CDR1 MNHEY and CDR2 SVGEGT. This CDR3 has 15 residues. The DNA of the CDR3 is TGTGCCAGCAGTTTGAACGGGATTATGATGGAGACCCAGTACTTC. Its translation is CASSLNGIMMETQYF.

This clonotype was observed many times. The V gene is TRBV5-1, the J gene TRBJ2-3; D is possibly TRBD2 (5 bases). This CDR3 is built from 15 residues. Trimming took 0 bases from V and 4 from J, leaving 12 bases between them. Germline lookup yields CDR1 SGHRS and CDR2 YFSETQ. The CDR3 DNA reads as TGCGCCAGCAGCTTGGACGGAGGTGACTCAGATACGCAGTATTTT. Translated: CASSLDGGDSDTQYF.

This chain joins TRBV5-1 and TRBJ2-1; TRBD2 matches 10 bases. Per germline, CDR1 SGHRS and CDR2 YFSETQ. V shed 4 bases, J shed 5 bases, and the junction held 6 bases outside the gene matches. The CDR3 totals 15 residues. CDR3 DNA: TGCGCCAGCAGCCCCCTAGCGGGAGTCGACAATGAGCAGTTCTTC. This encodes CASSPLAGVDNEQFF.

This clonotype has ten or more counts. The chain couples TRBV5-1 to TRBJ2-7; maybe TRBD1 (5 bases). CDR3 length: 14 residues. The V end was cut by 4 bases, the J end by 3 bases, with 14 bases between. The germline V gene has CDR1 SGHRS and CDR2 YFSETQ. The CDR3 DNA sequence: TGCGCCAGCAGCACTATCTGGGGCCGCTACGAGCAGTACTTC. Translation: CASSTIWGRYEQYF.

This clonotype was picked up a small number of times. The chain combines TRBV6-1 with TRBJ1-1; D not resolved. The V gene's germline CDR1 is MNHNS and CDR2 SASEGT. V lost 10 bases to trimming and J lost 2 bases, with 23 bases between them. The CDR3 has 16 amino acids. CDR3 nucleotides: TGTGCCATTATAAGGCGTATCGATTCACAAAACACTGAAGCTTTCTTT. It yields the protein CAIIRRIDSQNTEAFF.

This clonotype was counted a few times. This may arise from a read error, as a much more abundant clone is one base away. This CDR3 is missing its conserved last phenylalanine or tryptophan, likely due to a read error. The rearrangement links TRBV30 to TRBJ2-1, with 10 bases identical to TRBD2. With V trimmed by 2 bases and J by 2 bases, 3 bases remained unmatched. Per germline, CDR1 GTSNPN and CDR2 SVGIG (reference sequence). The CDR3 has 15 residues. The CDR3 region is CAWSRTSGPYNEQFL. CDR3 bases: TGTGCCTGGAGTCGGACTAGCGGACCCTACAATGAGCAGTTCCTC.

Concerning this clonotype: One base away lies a much larger clone, so this may be a sequencing read error. The chain employs TRBV12-3 or TRBV12-4 and TRBJ2-1; 9 bases are a match to TRBD2. The CDR3 sequence is 15 residues long. V lost 5 bases, J lost 10 bases, and 12 bases stayed unmatched. This CDR3 is CASSPRTSVVYEQFF. The CDR3 DNA reads as TGTGCCAGCAGTCCACGGACTAGCGTGGTTTACGAGCAGTTCTTC.

This clonotype occurred many times. The chain carries TRBV2 and TRBJ1-1; D is unresolved. From germline, CDR1 is SNHLY and CDR2 FYNNEI. V was shortened by 6 bases and J by 4 bases, with 12 bases between the two germline ends. The CDR3 totals 13 residues. The CDR3 bases are TGTGCCAGCAGGAGGGAGGAGGGCACTGAAGCTTTCTTT. Its translation: CASRREEGTEAFF.

This clonotype was counted at least ten times. The chain carries TRBV29-1 and TRBJ1-4, with D perhaps TRBD1 (6 bases). Deletions cut 4 bases from V and 0 bases from J, with 9 bases between. CDR3 size: 14 residues. Germline-derived CDR1 and CDR2 are SQVTM and ANQGSEA. The CDR3, as DNA: TGCAGCGTTGTACAGGGTCCAACTAATGAAAAACTGTTTTTT. It codes for CSVVQGPTNEKLFF.

In its sample, this clonotype was seen a few times. CDR3 protein: CASSYSGTSYGYTF. CDR3 DNA sequence: TGTGCCAGCAGTTATTCCGGGACATCCTATGGCTACACCTTC. The chain recombines TRBV6-2 or TRBV6-3 with TRBJ1-2; D may be TRBD1 (6 bases). The CDR3 totals 14 residues. The germline V gene has CDR1 MNHEY and CDR2 SVGEGT. With 3 bases removed from V and 4 bases from J, the gap between germline ends came to 12 bases.

Only one count was recorded for this clonotype. Because it lacks the conserved phenylalanine or tryptophan at the end, this CDR3 is likely a read error. The limits of the CDR3 on the DNA are not certain, so only TCRdb's listed CDR3 is given. This chain joins TRBV28 and TRBJ1-1; TRBD1, the table's D call, was not compared with the DNA. The CDR3 contains 13 residues when both ends are counted. Germline V gene sequence: CDR1 MDHEN, CDR2 SYDVKM. This CDR3 is CASSLFSGAVTFL.

In its sample, this clonotype was seen many times. This chain links TRBV3-1 with TRBJ2-7; TRBD2 agrees at 7 bases. CDR1 is LGHDT and CDR2 is YNNKEL in the germline V gene (reference sequence). This CDR3 comprises 15 residues. The V segment lost 4 bases and the J segment 1 base; nucleotides outside the gene matches: 7. CDR3 region: CASSPAAGASYEQYF. CDR3 sequence (DNA): TGTGCCAGCAGCCCGGCTGCGGGAGCGTCCTACGAGCAGTACTTC.

This clonotype was counted at least ten times. J is TRBJ2-1 and V is TRBV29-1; TRBD1 might be the D (7 bases). The V end lost 3 bases, the J end lost 0 bases, and 12 bases lay between the germline ends. Germline V gene data show CDR1 as SQVTM and CDR2 as ANQGSEA. The CDR3 runs to 15 residues. This chain's CDR3 is CSVEAGGSSYNEQFF. DNA for the CDR3: TGCAGCGTTGAGGCAGGGGGGAGCTCCTACAATGAGCAGTTCTTC.

The rearrangement joins TRBV19 to TRBJ2-2, with D perhaps TRBD1 (6 bases). This CDR3 spans 15 amino acids. Germline loops: CDR1 LNHDA, CDR2 SQIVND (reference sequence). Trimming removed 4 bases from V and 2 bases from J, with 11 bases in between. The CDR3 DNA sequence: TGTGCCAGTAGTAACCGGGACAAAAACACCGGGGAGCTGTTTTTT. Its protein product is CASSNRDKNTGELFF.

This clonotype appeared a single time. Here the CDR3 DNA reads TGTGCCAGCAGCGTAGAGACCGGACTCATTGATGAGCAGTTCTTC. Translated: CASSVETGLIDEQFF. The chain uses TRBV9 and TRBJ2-1, with D possibly TRBD2 on 5 matching bases. Trimming removed 0 bases at V and 8 bases at J, with 15 bases between. Germline V gene sequence: CDR1 SGDLS, CDR2 YYNGEE. This CDR3 contains 15 residues.